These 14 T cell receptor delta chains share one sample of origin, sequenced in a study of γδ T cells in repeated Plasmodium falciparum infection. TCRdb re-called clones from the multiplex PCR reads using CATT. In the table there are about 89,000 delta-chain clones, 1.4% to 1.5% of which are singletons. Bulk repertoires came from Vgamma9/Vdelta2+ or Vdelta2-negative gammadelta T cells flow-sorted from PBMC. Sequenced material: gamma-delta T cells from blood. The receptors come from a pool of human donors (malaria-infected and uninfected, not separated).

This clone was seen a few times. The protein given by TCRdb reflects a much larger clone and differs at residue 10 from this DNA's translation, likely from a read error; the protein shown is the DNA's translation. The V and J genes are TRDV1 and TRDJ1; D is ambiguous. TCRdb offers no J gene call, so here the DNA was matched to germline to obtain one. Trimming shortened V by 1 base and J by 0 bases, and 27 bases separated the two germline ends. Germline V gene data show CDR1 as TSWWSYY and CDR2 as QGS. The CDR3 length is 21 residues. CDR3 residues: CALGERLENSLSPYYTDKLIF. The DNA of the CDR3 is TGTGCTCTTGGGGAACGCCTTGAGAACTCACTGAGCCCTTATTACACCGATAAACTCATCTTT.

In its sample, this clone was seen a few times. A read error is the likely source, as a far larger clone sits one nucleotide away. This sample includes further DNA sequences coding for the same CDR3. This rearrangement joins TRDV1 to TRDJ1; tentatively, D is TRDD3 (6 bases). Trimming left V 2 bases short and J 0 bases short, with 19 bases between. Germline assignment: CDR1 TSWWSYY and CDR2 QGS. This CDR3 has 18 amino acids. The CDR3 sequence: CALGEWGSDPVYTDKLIF. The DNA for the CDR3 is TGTGCTCTTGGGGAATGGGGATCGGATCCTGTGTACACCGATAAACTCATCTTT.

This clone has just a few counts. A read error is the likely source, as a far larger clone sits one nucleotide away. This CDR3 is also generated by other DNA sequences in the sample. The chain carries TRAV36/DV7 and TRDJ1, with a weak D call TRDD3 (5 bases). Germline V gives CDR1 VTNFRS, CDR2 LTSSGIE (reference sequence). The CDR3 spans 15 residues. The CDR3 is CAVEDKSAGSDKLIF. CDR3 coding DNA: TGCGCTGTGGAGGATAAGTCTGCAGGGTCCGATAAACTCATCTTT.

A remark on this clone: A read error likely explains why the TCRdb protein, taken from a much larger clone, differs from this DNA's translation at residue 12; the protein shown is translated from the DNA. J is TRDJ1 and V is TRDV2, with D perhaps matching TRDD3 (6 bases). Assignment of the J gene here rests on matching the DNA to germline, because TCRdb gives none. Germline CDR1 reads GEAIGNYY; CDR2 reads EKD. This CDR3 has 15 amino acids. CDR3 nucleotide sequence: TGTGCCTGTGACCCCCTGGGGAGCGGACGCGATATACTCATCTTT. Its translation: CACDPLGSGRDILIF.

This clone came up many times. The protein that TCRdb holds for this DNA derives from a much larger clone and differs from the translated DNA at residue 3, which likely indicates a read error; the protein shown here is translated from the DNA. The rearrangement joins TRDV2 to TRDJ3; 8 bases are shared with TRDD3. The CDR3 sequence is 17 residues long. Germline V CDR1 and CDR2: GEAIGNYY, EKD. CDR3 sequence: CARDTWGSSWDTRQMFF. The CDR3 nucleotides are TGTGCCCGTGACACCTGGGGGAGCTCCTGGGACACCCGACAGATGTTTTTC.

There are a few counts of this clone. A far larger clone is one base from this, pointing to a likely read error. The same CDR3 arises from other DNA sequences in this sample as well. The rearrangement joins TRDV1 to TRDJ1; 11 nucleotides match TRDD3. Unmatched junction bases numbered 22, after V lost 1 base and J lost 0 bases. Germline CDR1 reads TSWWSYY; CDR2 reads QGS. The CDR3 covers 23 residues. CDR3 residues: CALGEPPFPRLDWGIRDTDKLIF. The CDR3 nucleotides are TGTGCTCTTGGGGAACCTCCCTTCCCGAGACTAGATTGGGGGATACGCGACACCGATAAACTCATCTTT.

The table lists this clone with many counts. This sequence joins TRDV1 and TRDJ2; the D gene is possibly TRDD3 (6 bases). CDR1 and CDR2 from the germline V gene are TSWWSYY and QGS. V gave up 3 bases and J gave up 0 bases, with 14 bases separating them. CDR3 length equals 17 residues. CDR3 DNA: TGTGCTCTTGGGGATCGCTGGGGTCCGACTTTGACAGCACAACTCTTCTTT. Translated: CALGDRWGPTLTAQLFF.

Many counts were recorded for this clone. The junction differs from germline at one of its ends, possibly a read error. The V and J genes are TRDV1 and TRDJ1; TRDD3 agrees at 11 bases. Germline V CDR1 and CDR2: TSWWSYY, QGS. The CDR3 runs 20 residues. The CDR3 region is CALWEQTLGLGDTYTDKLIF. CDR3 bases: TGTGCTCTTTGGGAACAAACGTTGGGTTTGGGGGATACGTACACCGATAAACTCATCTTT.

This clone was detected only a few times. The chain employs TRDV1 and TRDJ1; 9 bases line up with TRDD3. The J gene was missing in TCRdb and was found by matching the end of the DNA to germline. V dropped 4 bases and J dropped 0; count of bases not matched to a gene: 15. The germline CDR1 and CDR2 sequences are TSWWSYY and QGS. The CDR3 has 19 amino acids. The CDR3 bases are TGTGCTCTTGGGGGGAGACTTCCCTGGGGGATCCCTCACACCGATAAACTCATCTTT. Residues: CALGGRLPWGIPHTDKLIF.

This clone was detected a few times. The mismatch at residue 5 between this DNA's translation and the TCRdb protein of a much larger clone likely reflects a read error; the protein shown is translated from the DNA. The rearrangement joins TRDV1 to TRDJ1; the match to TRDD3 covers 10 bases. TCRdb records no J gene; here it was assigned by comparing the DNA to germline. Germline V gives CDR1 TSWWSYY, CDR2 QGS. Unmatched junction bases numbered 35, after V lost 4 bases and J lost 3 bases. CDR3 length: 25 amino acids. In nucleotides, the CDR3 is TGTGCTCTTGGGGGACCCTCTTGGCGAGCCCCTGCGGACAGAGTTTTGGGGGATACATCCGATAAACTCATCTTT. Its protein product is CALGGPSWRAPADRVLGDTSDKLIF.

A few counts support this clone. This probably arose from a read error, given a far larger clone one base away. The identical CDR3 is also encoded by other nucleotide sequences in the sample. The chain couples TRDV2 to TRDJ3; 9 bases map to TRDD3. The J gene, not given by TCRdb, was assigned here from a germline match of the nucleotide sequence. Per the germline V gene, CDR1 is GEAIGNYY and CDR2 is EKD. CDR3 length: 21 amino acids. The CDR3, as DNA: TGTGCCTGTGACACCGTACTGGGGGACCAAAACTCCTCCTGGGACACCCGTCAGATGTTTTTC. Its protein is CACDTVLGDQNSSWDTRQMFF.

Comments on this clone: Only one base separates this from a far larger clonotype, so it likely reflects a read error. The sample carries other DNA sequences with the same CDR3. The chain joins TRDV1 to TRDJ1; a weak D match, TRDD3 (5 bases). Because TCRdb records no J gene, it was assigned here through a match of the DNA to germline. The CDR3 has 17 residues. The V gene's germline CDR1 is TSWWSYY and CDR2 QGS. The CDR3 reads CALGELKRAPGHDKLIF. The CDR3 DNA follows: TGTGCCCTTGGGGAACTTAAGAGGGCACCGGGGCACGATAAACTCATCTTT.

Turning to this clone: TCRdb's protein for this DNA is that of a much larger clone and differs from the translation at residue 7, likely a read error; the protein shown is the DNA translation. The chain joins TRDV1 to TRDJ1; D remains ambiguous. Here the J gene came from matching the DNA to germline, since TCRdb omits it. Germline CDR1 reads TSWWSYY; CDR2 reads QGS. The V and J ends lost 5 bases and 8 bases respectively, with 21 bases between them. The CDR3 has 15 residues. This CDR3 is CALGLSLTATVKLIF. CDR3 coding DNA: TGTGCTCTTGGGCTTAGCCTCACCGCCACCGTCAAACTCATCTTT.

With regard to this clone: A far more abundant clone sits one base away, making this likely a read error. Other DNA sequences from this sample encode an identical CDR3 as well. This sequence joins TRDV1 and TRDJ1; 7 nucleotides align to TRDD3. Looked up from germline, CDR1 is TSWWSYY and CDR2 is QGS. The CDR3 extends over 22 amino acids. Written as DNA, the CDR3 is TGTGCTCTTGGGGAACTATTTTTTAGGGATTCAGTTGGGGATAGGAGAACCGATAAGCTCATCTTT. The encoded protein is CALGELFFRDSVGDRRTDKLIF.